This is a list of T cell receptor beta chains from one sample in a study of spatial heterogeneity in lung cancer. From the 5' RACE reads, TCRdb called clonotypes with MiXCR, one entry per CDR3 protein. Found here are fewer than 100,000 distinct CDR3 sequences, roughly a fifth of them singletons; the top ten hold 21%. Sequenced material: PBMCs, taken at follow-up. The origin of the receptors is a male donor with early-stage non-small cell lung cancer. Each CDR3 is given with its conserved first and last residue. The order of the fields is CDR3 length, clone size, V gene, J gene, CDR3 protein. A clone size is listed for some rows: how often the clone was seen (once, few, many), or a class if it is expanded.

11	few	TRBV30	TRBJ1-3	CAWSSGNTIYF
15	many	TRBV12-3/TRBV12-4	TRBJ2-1	CASSSVAGSNNEQFF
13	.	TRBV20-1	TRBJ2-2	CSANLGRTGELFF
14	many	TRBV7-9	TRBJ2-2	CASSSQGYTGELFF
14	many	TRBV7-6	TRBJ2-3	CASSLRTGTDTQYF
15	few	TRBV12-3/TRBV12-4	TRBJ2-3	CASSLRDWSTDTQYF
13	.	TRBV25-1	TRBJ2-3	CASQGTFTDTQYF
15	.	TRBV7-6	TRBJ2-7	CASSHRGGSSYEQYF
15	few	TRBV7-8	TRBJ2-1	CASSQLAGSDNEQFF
17	many	TRBV4-3	TRBJ2-6	CASSQDGPFTGANVLTF
14	.	TRBV18	TRBJ2-1	CASSPSQNYNEQFF
16	few	TRBV7-9	TRBJ2-7	CASSRGGGANLYEQYF
14	many	TRBV20-1	TRBJ2-1	CSAGTSGSIYEQFF
21	few	TRBV24-1	TRBJ2-1	CATSDSPTAGYVLLSYNEQFF
14	.	TRBV29-1	TRBJ1-1	CSAQVAGWNTEAFF
11	.	TRBV12-3/TRBV12-4	TRBJ1-1	CASSFEREAFF
16	few	TRBV7-9	TRBJ1-2	CASSFTGTGEGYGYTF
16	few	TRBV18	TRBJ1-4	CASSLEKGATNEKLFF
13	.	TRBV7-9	TRBJ2-7	CASSSDTAYEQYF
15	.	TRBV11-2	TRBJ1-5	CASSLTGGGNQPQHF
15	few	TRBV29-1	TRBJ1-5	CSVSPGTSSDQPQHF
15	many	TRBV6-2/TRBV6-3	TRBJ2-4	CASSYRDLAKNIQYF
19	few	TRBV11-2	TRBJ2-1	CASSLEGTSGANSYNEQFF
15	many	TRBV2	TRBJ2-3	CASGGLAGSTDTQYF
14	.	TRBV5-1	TRBJ1-1	CASSLAGAGTEAFF
13	.	TRBV20-1	TRBJ2-1	CSAPLAGDDEQFF
15	.	TRBV18	TRBJ2-1	CASSPEPRTNNEQFF
11	few	TRBV20-1	TRBJ2-1	CSATSYNEQFF
14	few	TRBV3-1	TRBJ2-7	CASSQEGATSEQYF
15	.	TRBV7-8	TRBJ2-5	CASTYTAGGVETQYF
16	few	TRBV7-8	TRBJ1-3	CASSPRGAVIGNTIYF
15	.	TRBV19	TRBJ2-1	CASSSTGNSYNEQFF
12	.	TRBV30	TRBJ2-3	CAWRPTRDTQYF
16	.	TRBV6-5	TRBJ1-5	CASSRTGLYSNQPQHF
12	.	TRBV7-2	TRBJ2-7	CASSRDAYEQYF
14	few	TRBV19	TRBJ2-3	CASNTGVYADTQYF
14	.	TRBV2	TRBJ2-2	CASSVTGGGGELLF
16	few	TRBV20-1	TRBJ1-3	CSARDRIGASGNTIYF
14	few	TRBV19	TRBJ2-3	CASRAEASTDTQYF
16	once	TRBV20-1	TRBJ2-2	CSARDRRGGPRGELFF
13	few	TRBV7-2	TRBJ1-1	CASLSPPYTEAFF
15	.	TRBV7-2	TRBJ2-3	CASSSEGWLRDTQYF
15	.	TRBV5-1	TRBJ2-7	CASSLGTSGNYEQYF
13	few	TRBV12-3/TRBV12-4	TRBJ1-2	CASSFQLNYGYTF
17	few	TRBV7-9	TRBJ2-3	CASSSTGTSGHTDTQYF
16	once	TRBV7-2	TRBJ1-2	CASSVQTGGLNYGYTF
15	.	TRBV5-1	TRBJ2-4	CASSPQGGPSNIQYF
14	many	TRBV5-1	TRBJ1-4	CASSLGQPNEKLFF
14	.	TRBV30	TRBJ1-5	CAWSYGGANQPQHF
11	.	TRBV10-3	TRBJ2-1	CAIQEYNEQFF
14	few	TRBV10-3	TRBJ2-3	CAISGTSSTDTQYF
12	.	TRBV2	TRBJ2-7	CASRPFDYEQYF
11	once	TRBV29-1	TRBJ2-1	CSVGLQNEQFF
16	many	TRBV6-1	TRBJ1-5	CASTFSTDGSNQPQHF
15	.	TRBV2	TRBJ2-3	CASSLQGVGTDTQYF
19	.	TRBV7-8	TRBJ2-1	CASSLAGTSGRDYHNEQFF
19	many	TRBV14	TRBJ2-5	CASSQAAFMGVRDGETQYF